The present T cell receptor beta chain was sequenced within a study of blood T cells in healthy people across ages. In regard to this clonotype: As yet, its antigen is unknown.

The second PCR ran about 6 to 12 cycles with a sample-barcoded 5' primer and J-beta primers. TCRdb recomputed calls from the 5' RACE reads with MiXCR, one row per CDR3 protein. The table includes about 970,000 distinct CDR3 sequences, just over 50% detected once. The CDR3 loop spans 16 amino acids. Germline V CDR1 and CDR2: SEHNR, FQNEAQ (reference sequence). V was clipped by 5 bases and J by 0 bases, with 14 bases between them. Every donor gave ten milliliters of peripheral blood. Study results and limitations: In these data, TCR beta diversity tracked strongly with naive T cell percentage.

The sample consisted of blood. The receptor's source is a woman aged 60-70 years in good health. The J gene is TRBJ2-1, the V gene TRBV7-9; the D gene is possibly TRBD1 (5 bases). The chain's CDR3 is CASSPEQESSYNEQFF. The CDR3 DNA reads as TGTGCCAGCAGCCCGGAACAGGAGAGCTCCTACAATGAGCAGTTCTTC.